A single sample is the source of the 26 T cell receptor beta chains below, sequenced in a study of naive and memory T cell subsets. An equimolar mix of two oligonucleotides served as the beta constant-region primer for TRBC1 and TRBC2. The ligated cDNA underwent four PCR rounds using SP2 and nested alpha and beta constant-region primers. TCRdb redid the calling of the UMI-ligation and nested PCR reads with MiXCR, one entry per CDR3 protein. The table shows 120,000 to 150,000 distinct CDR3 sequences, with about a fifth occurring only once. Which antigens these TCRs recognize remains unknown. Notes on the study in general: A few larger clonotypes appeared in naive repertoires, especially CD8, possibly memory cells re-expressing CD45RA.

The sequencing sample was made of naive CD8+ T cells from blood. The receptors here all came from a human donor in good health.

The chain employs TRBV6-1 and TRBJ2-1; possibly TRBD2 for D (5 bases). Per the germline V gene, CDR1 is MNHNS and CDR2 is SASEGT. CDR3 length: 13 residues. V lost 3 bases and J lost 8, with 11 bases in between. CDR3 protein: CASSDVALDEQFF. The CDR3, as DNA: TGTGCCAGCAGTGACGTAGCGTTGGATGAGCAGTTCTTC.

Here the CDR3 DNA reads TGTGCCAGCAGTCATAACGCGGACAGGTTTCCCTACGAGCAGTACTTC. This codes for CASSHNADRFPYEQYF. The chain carries TRBV28 and TRBJ2-7, with 7 bases matching TRBD1. CDR1 and CDR2 from the germline V gene are MDHEN and SYDVKM. This CDR3 is 16 amino acids long. Trimming removed 5 bases from V and 2 bases from J; junction bases left unmatched: 12.

This clonotype was observed many times. The J gene is TRBJ2-3, the V gene TRBV20-1; D is possibly TRBD2 (6 bases). This CDR3 comprises 17 residues. Trimming cost V 2 bases and J 6 bases, with 24 bases left between them. Germline CDR1 and CDR2: DFQATT and SNEGSKA (reference sequence). The CDR3 region has the DNA TGCAGTGCTAGATCGTCCGGGACTTACTTCGAAAGGGATACGCAGTATTTT. This sequence encodes CSARSSGTYFERDTQYF.

The gene calls are TRBV5-1 and TRBJ1-1, with D possibly TRBD1 on 5 matching bases. CDR1 and CDR2 from the germline V gene are SGHRS and YFSETQ. CDR3 length: 17 amino acids. Trimming took off 4 bases at V and 1 base at J, with 20 bases between the two ends. Here the CDR3 DNA reads TGCGCCAGCAGCCCGGGTTGGGGGGTGGCAGAGAACACTGAAGCTTTCTTT. This translates into CASSPGWGVAENTEAFF. Supplemented by reference TRBV5-1 and TRBJ1-1, the full variable domain reads KAGVTQTPRYLIKTRGQQVTLSCSPISGHRSVSWYQQTPGQGLQFLFEYFSETQRNKGNFPGRFSGRQFSNSRSEMNVSTLELGDSALYLCASSPGWGVAENTEAFFGQGTRLTVV.

The chain combines TRBV2 with TRBJ2-2, with 7 nucleotides matching TRBD1. The V gene end was trimmed by 5 bases and the J gene end by 4 bases; junction bases not matched to a gene: 10. The CDR3 contains 16 residues. Per germline, CDR1 SNHLY and CDR2 FYNNEI. This chain's CDR3 is CASSRRTGSITGELFF. For the CDR3, the DNA is TGTGCCAGCAGTCGAAGGACAGGATCGATCACCGGGGAGCTGTTTTTT. The entire variable domain, with the rest obtained from reference TRBV2 and TRBJ2-2, is as follows: EPEVTQTPSHQVTQMGQEVILRCVPISNHLYFYWYRQILGQKVEFLVSFYNNEISEKSEIFDDQFSVERPDGSNFTLKIRSTKLEDSAMYFCASSRRTGSITGELFFGEGSRLTVL.

This clonotype has just a few counts. The chain has TRBV20-1 and TRBJ1-3; no definite D call. V lost 1 base and J 0 bases, leaving 10 bases between the germline ends. CDR1 DFQATT and CDR2 SNEGSKA come from the germline V gene (reference sequence). The CDR3 length is 15 residues. The CDR3 spells CSARVSGSSGNTIYF. The DNA for the CDR3 is TGCAGTGCTAGAGTATCGGGGAGCTCTGGAAACACCATATATTTT.

In this sample, this clonotype turned up a few times. This chain connects TRBV5-1 to TRBJ1-1; a weak D match, TRBD1 (6 bases). Germline V gene sequence: CDR1 SGHRS, CDR2 YFSETQ. This CDR3 has 14 residues. V dropped 0 bases and J dropped 2 bases, with 8 bases sitting between them. CDR3 sequence (DNA): TGCGCCAGCAGCTTGGGGACAGAAAACACTGAAGCTTTCTTT. Encoded protein: CASSLGTENTEAFF.

In its sample, this clonotype was seen a few times. V gene TRBV3-1 combines with J gene TRBJ2-1; D is possibly TRBD2 (5 bases). This CDR3 is built from 15 residues. The V gene's germline CDR1 is LGHDT and CDR2 YNNKEL (reference sequence). V was trimmed by 1 base and J by 5 bases, leaving 12 bases between them. CDR3 residues: CASSQVQIGDNEQFF. The CDR3 DNA sequence: TGTGCCAGCAGCCAAGTCCAGATCGGGGACAATGAGCAGTTCTTC.

V gene TRBV28 combines with J gene TRBJ1-5, with TRBD1 matching 9 bases. From germline, CDR1 is MDHEN and CDR2 SYDVKM. The CDR3 is made up of 17 amino acids. The J segment lost 1 base and the V segment lost 4 bases, leaving 8 bases of the junction unmatched. CDR3 bases: TGTGCCAGCAGTTACCGCACGGGACAGGGAAGCAATCAGCCCCAGCATTTT. Protein: CASSYRTGQGSNQPQHF.

The rearrangement links TRBV20-1 to TRBJ1-1; D unclear. This CDR3 comprises 10 residues. The germline V gene has CDR1 DFQATT and CDR2 SNEGSKA (reference sequence). V lost 3 bases to trimming and J lost 7 bases, with 6 bases between them. CDR3 protein: CSASVNEAFF. DNA of the CDR3: TGCAGTGCTAGCGTCAATGAAGCTTTCTTT.

The gene calls are TRBV27 and TRBJ1-1; D remains ambiguous. Trimming removed 6 bases from V and 3 bases from J, with 8 bases in between. Germline loops: CDR1 MNHEY, CDR2 SMNVEV (reference sequence). CDR3 size: 12 residues. The CDR3 nucleotides read TGTGCCAGCAGAACTGGGTACACTGAAGCTTTCTTT. This gives the protein CASRTGYTEAFF.

This clonotype was detected only a few times. The chain couples TRBV9 to TRBJ1-6, with TRBD1 identical over 7 bases. The CDR3 runs 14 residues. Germline CDR1 is SGDLS and CDR2 is YYNGEE. V was pared by 4 bases and J by 8 bases, with 6 bases of the junction left unmatched. The CDR3 DNA sequence: TGTGCCAGCAGCACCGGGACAGCTGATTCACCCCTCCACTTT. This sequence encodes CASSTGTADSPLHF.

The chain joins TRBV2 to TRBJ1-2; D might be TRBD1 (5 bases). Germline V gives CDR1 SNHLY, CDR2 FYNNEI. V dropped 0 bases and J dropped 0 bases, with 11 bases sitting between them. The CDR3 sequence is 16 residues long. CDR3 sequence reads: CASSEAGAWANYGYTF. The CDR3 region has the DNA TGTGCCAGCAGTGAAGCCGGGGCATGGGCTAACTATGGCTACACCTTC.

This clonotype was seen only a few times. The V call is TRBV29-1, the J call TRBJ2-5; 7 nucleotides line up with TRBD1. This CDR3 is built from 15 residues. J lost 0 bases, V lost 1 base, and 5 bases had no gene match. Germline lookup yields CDR1 SQVTM and CDR2 ANQGSEA. The CDR3 bases are TGCAGCGTTGAAGCTGGCAGGGGGAACCAAGAGACCCAGTACTTC. This codes for CSVEAGRGNQETQYF.

The rearrangement uses TRBV27 and TRBJ2-1; D unclear. This CDR3 contains 16 residues. V lost 5 bases to trimming and J lost 4 bases, with 18 bases between them. The germline CDR1 and CDR2 sequences are MNHEY and SMNVEV (reference sequence). In DNA, the CDR3 is TGTGCCAGCAGTAGATCCCTGGCGGATACTTACAATGAGCAGTTCTTC. Amino acids: CASSRSLADTYNEQFF.

The genes are TRBV19 and TRBJ2-1; D uncertain. In germline, CDR1 is LNHDA, CDR2 SQIVND (reference sequence). The CDR3 has 14 amino acids. Between the trimmed V and J ends, which lost 3 bases and 1 base, there was a span of 7 bases. Here the CDR3 DNA reads TGTGCCAGTAGTATCACGGATTCCTACAATGAGCAGTTCTTC. It is translated as CASSITDSYNEQFF. Variable domain in full (rest from reference TRBV19 and TRBJ2-1): DGGITQSPKYLFRKEGQNVTLSCEQNLNHDAMYWYRQDPGQGLRLIYYSQIVNDFQKGDIAEGYSVSREKKESFPLTVTSAQKNPTAFYLCASSITDSYNEQFFGPGTRLTVL.

A few counts support this clonotype. This chain uses TRBV6-5 with TRBJ2-5; D unresolved. CDR1 MNHEY and CDR2 SVGAGI come from the germline V gene. The V end lost 0 bases, the J end lost 5 bases, and 4 bases lay between the germline ends. The CDR3 length is 12 residues. The CDR3 DNA follows: TGTGCCAGCAGTTACTCGAGCGAGACCCAGTACTTC. This encodes CASSYSSETQYF.

The rearrangement uses TRBV13 and TRBJ1-1; D not certain. CDR1 is PRHDT and CDR2 is FYEKMQ in the germline V gene (reference sequence). This CDR3 has 11 residues. The germline V and J ends were trimmed by 4 bases and 8 bases, with 8 bases remaining between them. The CDR3 spells CASSYSVEAFF. The CDR3 DNA follows: TGTGCCAGCAGCTACTCAGTAGAAGCTTTCTTT.

The chain recombines TRBV7-2 with TRBJ2-7; D not certain. The ends were cut back, 1 base at V and 2 bases at J, with 6 bases in the middle. Germline V gene lookup returns CDR1 SGHTA and CDR2 FQGNSA. The CDR3 extends over 13 amino acids. The CDR3 is CASSLGRPYEQYF. In DNA form, the CDR3 reads TGTGCCAGCAGCTTAGGACGGCCCTACGAGCAGTACTTC.

The J gene is TRBJ2-7, the V gene TRBV25-1, with TRBD1 as a possible D gene (6 bases). Germline V lookup: CDR1 MGHDK, CDR2 SYGVNS. The CDR3 covers 14 residues. V shed 10 bases and J shed 2 bases, with 18 bases lying between them. CDR3: CATRGSPAPYEQYF. The DNA for the CDR3 is TGTGCCACCAGGGGTAGTCCAGCCCCCTACGAGCAGTACTTC.

This clonotype came up a few times. The CDR3 nucleotides read TGCAGCGTTGAAGATAGGGGCGGGTACCCGAATGAGCAGTTCTTC. Protein sequence: CSVEDRGGYPNEQFF. The rearrangement joins TRBV29-1 to TRBJ2-1; D may be TRBD1 or TRBD2 (5 bases each). This CDR3 has 15 residues. Germline V gives CDR1 SQVTM, CDR2 ANQGSEA. Trimming cost V 0 bases and J 7 bases, with 16 bases left between them.

The chain joins TRBV28 to TRBJ2-7; perhaps TRBD2 as D (5 bases). Between the trimmed V and J ends, which lost 6 bases and 3 bases, there was a span of 9 bases. The CDR3 totals 12 residues. Germline CDR1 MDHEN, CDR2 SYDVKM. CDR3: CASSPEGYEQYF. As DNA, the CDR3 is TGTGCCAGCAGCCCCGAGGGCTACGAGCAGTACTTC.

There are a few counts of this clonotype. The CDR3 region is CASSSSLAEHHTDTQYF. CDR3 nucleotide sequence: TGTGCCAGCAGTTCGTCACTAGCGGAACACCACACAGATACGCAGTATTTT. This chain links TRBV28 with TRBJ2-3, with 8 bases matching TRBD2. V lost 4 bases to trimming and J lost 2 bases; unmatched junction nucleotides: 11. Looked up from germline, CDR1 is MDHEN and CDR2 is SYDVKM. The CDR3 sequence is 17 residues long.

A few counts support this clonotype. This chain's CDR3 is CASIRAEQFF. For the CDR3, the DNA is TGTGCCAGCATTCGAGCTGAGCAGTTCTTC. The chain uses TRBV25-1 and TRBJ2-1; D call uncertain. CDR1 and CDR2 (germline): MGHDK, SYGVNS. This CDR3 has 10 residues. Trimming shortened V by 7 bases and J by 9 bases, and 7 bases separated the two germline ends.

This clonotype was seen more than once but under ten times. V gene TRBV27 combines with J gene TRBJ2-1, with a possible D match to TRBD2 (6 bases). Germline CDR1 and CDR2: MNHEY and SMNVEV (reference sequence). The length of the CDR3 is 15 residues. Deletions cut 0 bases from V and 7 bases from J, with 13 bases between. CDR3: CASSLSLAWGNEQFF. CDR3 nucleotide sequence: TGTGCCAGCAGTTTATCACTAGCTTGGGGTAATGAGCAGTTCTTC.

The chain recombines TRBV29-1 with TRBJ2-3, with TRBD2 matching 13 bases. In germline, CDR1 is SQVTM, CDR2 ANQGSEA. The CDR3 is 15 amino acids. V lost 3 bases, J lost 3 bases, and 3 bases stayed unmatched. CDR3 sequence: CSVDAGLAGTDTQYF. The CDR3 nucleotides are TGCAGCGTTGACGCGGGACTAGCGGGAACAGATACGCAGTATTTT.